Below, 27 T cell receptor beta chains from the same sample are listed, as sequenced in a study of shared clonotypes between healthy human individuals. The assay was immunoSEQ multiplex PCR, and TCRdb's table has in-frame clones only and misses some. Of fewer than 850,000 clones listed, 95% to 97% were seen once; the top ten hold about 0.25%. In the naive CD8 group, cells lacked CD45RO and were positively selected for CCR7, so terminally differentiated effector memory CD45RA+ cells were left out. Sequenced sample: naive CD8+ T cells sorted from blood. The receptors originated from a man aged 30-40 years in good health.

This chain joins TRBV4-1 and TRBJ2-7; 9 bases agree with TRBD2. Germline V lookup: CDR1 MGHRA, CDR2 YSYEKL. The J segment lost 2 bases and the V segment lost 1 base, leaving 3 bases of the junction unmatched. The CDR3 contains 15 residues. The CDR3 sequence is CASSQVVAGAYEQYF. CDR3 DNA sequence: TGCGCCAGCAGCCAAGTGGTAGCGGGAGCCTACGAGCAGTACTTC.

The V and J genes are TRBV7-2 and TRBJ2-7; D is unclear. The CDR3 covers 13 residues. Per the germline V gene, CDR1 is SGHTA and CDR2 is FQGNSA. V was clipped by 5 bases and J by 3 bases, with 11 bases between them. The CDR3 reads CASSVYISYEQYF. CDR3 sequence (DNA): TGTGCCAGCAGCGTTTATATAAGCTACGAGCAGTACTTC.

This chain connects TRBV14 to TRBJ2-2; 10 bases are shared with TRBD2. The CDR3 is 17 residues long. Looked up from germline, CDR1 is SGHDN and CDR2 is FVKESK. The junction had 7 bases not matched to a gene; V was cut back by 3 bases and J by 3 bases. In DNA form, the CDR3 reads TGTGCCAGCAGCCACATCGGGACTAGCGTTTACACCGGGGAGCTGTTTTTT. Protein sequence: CASSHIGTSVYTGELFF.

The CDR3 coding sequence is TGTGCCAGTAGTATAAAGCAGGATACGCAGTATTTT. Its translation: CASSIKQDTQYF. V and J are TRBV19 and TRBJ2-3; the D is unclear. Germline values: CDR1 LNHDA, CDR2 SQIVND (reference sequence). CDR3 size: 12 residues. Trimming cost V 2 bases and J 6 bases, with 6 bases left between them. Variable domain in full (rest from reference TRBV19 and TRBJ2-3): DGGITQSPKYLFRKEGQNVTLSCEQNLNHDAMYWYRQDPGQGLRLIYYSQIVNDFQKGDIAEGYSVSREKKESFPLTVTSAQKNPTAFYLCASSIKQDTQYFGPGTRLTVL.

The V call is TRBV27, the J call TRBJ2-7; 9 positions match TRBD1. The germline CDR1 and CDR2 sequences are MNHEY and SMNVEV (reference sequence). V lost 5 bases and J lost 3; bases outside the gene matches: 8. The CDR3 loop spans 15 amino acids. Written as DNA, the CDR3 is TGTGCCAGCAGTGTGTCGGGACAGGGTTACTACGAGCAGTACTTC. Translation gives CASSVSGQGYYEQYF.

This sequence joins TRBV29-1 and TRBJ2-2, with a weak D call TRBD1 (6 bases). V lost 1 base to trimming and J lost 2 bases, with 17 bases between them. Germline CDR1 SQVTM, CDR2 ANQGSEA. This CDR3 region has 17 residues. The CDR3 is CSVEGPGAGPNTGELFF. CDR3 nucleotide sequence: TGCAGCGTTGAAGGTCCAGGGGCAGGACCTAACACCGGGGAGCTGTTTTTT.

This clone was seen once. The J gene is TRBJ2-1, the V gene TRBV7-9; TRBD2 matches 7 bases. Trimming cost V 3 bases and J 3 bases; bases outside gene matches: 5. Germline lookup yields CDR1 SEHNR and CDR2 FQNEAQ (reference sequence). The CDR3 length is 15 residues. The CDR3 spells CASSFGTTNYNEQFF. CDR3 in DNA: TGTGCCAGCAGCTTTGGGACTACAAACTACAATGAGCAGTTCTTC.

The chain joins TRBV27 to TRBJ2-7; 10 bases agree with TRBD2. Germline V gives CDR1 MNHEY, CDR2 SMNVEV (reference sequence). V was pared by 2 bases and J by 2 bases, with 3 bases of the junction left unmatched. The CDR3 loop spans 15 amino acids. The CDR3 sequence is CASSLTSGTTYEQYF. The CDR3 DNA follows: TGTGCCAGCAGTTTAACTAGCGGGACAACCTACGAGCAGTACTTC.

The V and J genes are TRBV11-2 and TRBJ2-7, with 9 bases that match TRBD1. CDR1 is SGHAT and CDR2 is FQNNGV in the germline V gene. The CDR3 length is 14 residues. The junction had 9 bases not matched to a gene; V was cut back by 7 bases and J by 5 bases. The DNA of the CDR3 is TGTGCCAGCAACCCGACCGGGACAGGGCACGAGCAGTACTTC. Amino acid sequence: CASNPTGTGHEQYF.

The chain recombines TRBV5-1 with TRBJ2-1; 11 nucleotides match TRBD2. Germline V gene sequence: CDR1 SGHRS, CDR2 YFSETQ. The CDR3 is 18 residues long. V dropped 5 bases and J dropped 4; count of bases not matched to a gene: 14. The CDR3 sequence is CASSALFLAGGEYNEQFF. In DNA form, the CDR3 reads TGCGCCAGCAGTGCTTTGTTTCTAGCGGGAGGCGAATACAATGAGCAGTTCTTC.

CDR3 nucleotides: TGCGCCAGCAGCCAAGATGGGGGACAGGGCGGGAATCAGCCCCAGCATTTT. Protein product: CASSQDGGQGGNQPQHF. This chain links TRBV4-1 with TRBJ1-5; the match to TRBD1 covers 9 bases. CDR1 is MGHRA, CDR2 YSYEKL, per germline. This CDR3 is built from 17 residues. V shed 0 bases, J shed 4 bases, and the junction held 7 bases outside the gene matches.

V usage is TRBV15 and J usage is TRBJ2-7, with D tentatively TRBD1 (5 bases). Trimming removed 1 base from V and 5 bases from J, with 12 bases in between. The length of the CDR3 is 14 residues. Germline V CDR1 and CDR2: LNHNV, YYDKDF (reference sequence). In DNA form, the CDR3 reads TGTGCCACCAGCAGAGTCAGGGATCGCGACGAGCAGTACTTC. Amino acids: CATSRVRDRDEQYF.

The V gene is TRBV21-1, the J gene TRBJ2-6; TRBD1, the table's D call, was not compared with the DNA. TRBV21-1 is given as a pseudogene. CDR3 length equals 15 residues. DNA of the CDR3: TGTGCCAGCAGCAAAACAGAACCTGGGGCCAACGTCCTGACTTTC. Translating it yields CASSKTEPGANVLTF.

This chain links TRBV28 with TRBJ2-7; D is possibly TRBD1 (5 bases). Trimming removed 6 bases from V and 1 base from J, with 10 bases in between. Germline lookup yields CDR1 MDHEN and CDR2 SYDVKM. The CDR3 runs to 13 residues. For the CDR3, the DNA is TGTGCCAGCAGCCCGACAGTGTCCTACGAGCAGTACTTC. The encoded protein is CASSPTVSYEQYF.

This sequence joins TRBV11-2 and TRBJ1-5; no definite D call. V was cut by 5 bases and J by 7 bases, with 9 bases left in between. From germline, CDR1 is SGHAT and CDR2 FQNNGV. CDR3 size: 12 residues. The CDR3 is CASSHIGQPQHF. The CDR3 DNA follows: TGTGCCAGCAGCCACATAGGACAGCCCCAGCATTTT.

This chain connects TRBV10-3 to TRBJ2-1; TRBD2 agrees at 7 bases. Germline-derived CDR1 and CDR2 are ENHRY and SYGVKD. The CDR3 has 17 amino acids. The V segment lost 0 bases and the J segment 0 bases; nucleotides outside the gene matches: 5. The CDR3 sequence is CAISESAVAGSYNEQFF. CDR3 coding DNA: TGTGCCATCAGTGAGTCGGCCGTAGCGGGCTCCTACAATGAGCAGTTCTTC.

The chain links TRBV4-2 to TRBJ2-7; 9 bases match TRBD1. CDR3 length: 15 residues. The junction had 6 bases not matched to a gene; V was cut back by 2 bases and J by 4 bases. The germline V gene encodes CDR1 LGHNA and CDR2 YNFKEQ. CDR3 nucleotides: TGTGCCAGCAGCCAAACCGGGACAGGGACGTACGAGCAGTACTTC. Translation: CASSQTGTGTYEQYF.

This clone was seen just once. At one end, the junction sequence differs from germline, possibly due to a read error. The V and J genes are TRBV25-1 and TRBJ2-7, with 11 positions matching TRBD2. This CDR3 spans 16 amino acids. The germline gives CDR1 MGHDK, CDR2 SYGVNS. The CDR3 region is CATSTSGRGSSYEQYF. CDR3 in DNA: TGTGCCACCAGTACTAGCGGGAGAGGAAGCTCCTACGAGCAGTACTTC.

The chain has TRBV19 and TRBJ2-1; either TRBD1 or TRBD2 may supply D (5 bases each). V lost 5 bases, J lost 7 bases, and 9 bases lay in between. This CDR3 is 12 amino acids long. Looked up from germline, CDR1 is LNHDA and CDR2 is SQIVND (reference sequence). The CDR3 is CASSQGVNEQFF. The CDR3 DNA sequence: TGTGCCAGTAGTCAGGGAGTTAATGAGCAGTTCTTC.

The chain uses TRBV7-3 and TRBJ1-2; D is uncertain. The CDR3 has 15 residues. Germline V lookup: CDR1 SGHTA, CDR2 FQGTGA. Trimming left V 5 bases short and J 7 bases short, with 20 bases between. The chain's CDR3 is CASSQGGPELGGYTF. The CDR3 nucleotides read TGTGCCAGCAGCCAAGGCGGTCCGGAACTTGGTGGCTACACCTTC.

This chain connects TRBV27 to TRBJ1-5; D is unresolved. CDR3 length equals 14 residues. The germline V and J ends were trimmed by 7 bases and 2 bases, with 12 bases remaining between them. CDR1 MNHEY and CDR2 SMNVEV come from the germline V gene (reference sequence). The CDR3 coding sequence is TGTGCCAGCAATTTGGGTGGAGGCAATCAGCCCCAGCATTTT. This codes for CASNLGGGNQPQHF.

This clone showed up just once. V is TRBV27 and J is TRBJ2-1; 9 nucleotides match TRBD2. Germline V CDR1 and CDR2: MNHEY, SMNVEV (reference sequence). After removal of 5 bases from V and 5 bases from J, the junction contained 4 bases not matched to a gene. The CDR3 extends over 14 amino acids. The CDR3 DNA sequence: TGTGCCAGCAGTACCCGACTAGCGGACAATGAGCAGTTCTTC. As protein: CASSTRLADNEQFF.

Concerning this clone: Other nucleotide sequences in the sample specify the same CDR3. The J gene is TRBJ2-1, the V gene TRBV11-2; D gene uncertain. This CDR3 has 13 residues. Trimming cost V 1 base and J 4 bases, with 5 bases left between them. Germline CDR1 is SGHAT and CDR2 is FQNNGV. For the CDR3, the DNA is TGTGCCAGCAGCTTAGGGCCGTACAATGAGCAGTTCTTC. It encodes CASSLGPYNEQFF.

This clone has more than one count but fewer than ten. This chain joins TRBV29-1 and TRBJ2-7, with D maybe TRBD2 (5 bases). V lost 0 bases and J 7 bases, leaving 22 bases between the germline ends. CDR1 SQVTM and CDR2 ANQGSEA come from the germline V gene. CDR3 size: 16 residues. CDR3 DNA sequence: TGCAGCGTTGAAGATCGGGAAAGTCACTACTTGGGGGAGCAGTACTTC. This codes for CSVEDRESHYLGEQYF.

Written as DNA, the CDR3 is TGTGCCACCCGGGGTGGGGGGTGGTACTTC. This encodes CATRGGGWYF. V usage is TRBV28 and J usage is TRBJ2-5; D may be TRBD2 (6 bases). The CDR3 has 10 residues. Germline CDR1 and CDR2: MDHEN and SYDVKM. Trimming cost V 10 bases and J 13 bases, with 16 bases left between them.

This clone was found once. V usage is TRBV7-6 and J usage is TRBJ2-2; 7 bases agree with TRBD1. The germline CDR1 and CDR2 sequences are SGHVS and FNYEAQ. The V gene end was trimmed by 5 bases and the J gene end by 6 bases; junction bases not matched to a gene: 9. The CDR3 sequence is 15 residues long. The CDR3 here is CASSAPYQGAGELFF. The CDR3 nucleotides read TGTGCCAGCAGCGCCCCTTACCAGGGGGCCGGGGAGCTGTTTTTT.

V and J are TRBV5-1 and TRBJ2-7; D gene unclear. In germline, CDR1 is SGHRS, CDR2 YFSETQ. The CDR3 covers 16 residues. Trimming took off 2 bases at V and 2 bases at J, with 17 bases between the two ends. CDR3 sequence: CASSFYAEPATYEQYF. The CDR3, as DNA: TGCGCCAGCAGCTTTTATGCCGAGCCGGCAACCTACGAGCAGTACTTC.